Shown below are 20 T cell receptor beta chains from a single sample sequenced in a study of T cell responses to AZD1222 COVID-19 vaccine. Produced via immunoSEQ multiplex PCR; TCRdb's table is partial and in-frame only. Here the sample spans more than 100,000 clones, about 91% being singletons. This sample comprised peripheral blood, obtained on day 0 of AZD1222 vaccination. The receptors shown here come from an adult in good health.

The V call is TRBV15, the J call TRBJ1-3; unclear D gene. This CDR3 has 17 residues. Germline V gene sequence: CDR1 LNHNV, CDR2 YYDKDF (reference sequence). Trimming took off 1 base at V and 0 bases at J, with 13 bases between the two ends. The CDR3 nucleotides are TGTGCCACCAGCAGAGTTCGATTGGGGTACTCTGGAAACACCATATATTTT. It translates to CATSRVRLGYSGNTIYF.

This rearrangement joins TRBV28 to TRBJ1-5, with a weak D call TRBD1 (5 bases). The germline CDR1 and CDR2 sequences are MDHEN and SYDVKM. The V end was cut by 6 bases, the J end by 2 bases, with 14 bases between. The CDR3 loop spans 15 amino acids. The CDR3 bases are TGTGCCAGCAGCCCCTTCGGAGGGGGCAATCAGCCCCAGCATTTT. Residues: CASSPFGGGNQPQHF.

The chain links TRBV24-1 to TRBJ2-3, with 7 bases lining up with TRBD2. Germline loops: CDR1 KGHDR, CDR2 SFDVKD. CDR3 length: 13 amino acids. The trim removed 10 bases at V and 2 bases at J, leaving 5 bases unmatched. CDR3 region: CATRGDYTDTQYF. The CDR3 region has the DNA TGTGCCACACGAGGGGACTACACAGATACGCAGTATTTT.

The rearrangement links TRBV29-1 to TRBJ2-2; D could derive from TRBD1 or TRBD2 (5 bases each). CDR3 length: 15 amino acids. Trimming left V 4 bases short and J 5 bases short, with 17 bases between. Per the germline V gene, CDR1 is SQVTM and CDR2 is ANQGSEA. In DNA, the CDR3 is TGCAGCGTTGCGCGGATGGGAGAGGGGACCGGGGAGCTGTTTTTT. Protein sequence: CSVARMGEGTGELFF.

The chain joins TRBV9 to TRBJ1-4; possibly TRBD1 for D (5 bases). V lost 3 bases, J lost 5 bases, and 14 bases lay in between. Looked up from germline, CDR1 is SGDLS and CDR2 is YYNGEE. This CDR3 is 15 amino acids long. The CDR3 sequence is CASSAGDGPNEKLFF. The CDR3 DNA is TGTGCCAGCAGCGCCGGGGACGGGCCAAATGAAAAACTGTTTTTT.

CDR3 amino acids: CASSVPGRYEQYF. CDR3 in DNA: TGTGCCAGCAGCGTCCCAGGGCGGTACGAGCAGTACTTC. The V and J genes are TRBV14 and TRBJ2-7, with D perhaps TRBD1 (5 bases). V was trimmed by 5 bases and J by 4 bases, leaving 12 bases between them. CDR3 length equals 13 residues. CDR1 is SGHDN, CDR2 FVKESK, per germline.

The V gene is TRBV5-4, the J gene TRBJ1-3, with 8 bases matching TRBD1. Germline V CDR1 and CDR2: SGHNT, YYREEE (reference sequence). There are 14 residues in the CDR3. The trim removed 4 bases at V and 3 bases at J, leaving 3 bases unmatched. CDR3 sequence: CASSPGTGGNTIYF. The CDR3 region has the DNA TGTGCCAGCAGCCCGGGGACAGGTGGAAACACCATATATTTT.

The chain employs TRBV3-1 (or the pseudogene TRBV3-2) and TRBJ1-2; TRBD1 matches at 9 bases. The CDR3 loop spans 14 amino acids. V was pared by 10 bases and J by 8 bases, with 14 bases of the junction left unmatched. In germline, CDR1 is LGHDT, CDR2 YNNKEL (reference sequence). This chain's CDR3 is CATGPGQGLEGYTF. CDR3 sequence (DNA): TGTGCCACGGGACCGGGACAGGGTCTCGAGGGCTACACCTTC.

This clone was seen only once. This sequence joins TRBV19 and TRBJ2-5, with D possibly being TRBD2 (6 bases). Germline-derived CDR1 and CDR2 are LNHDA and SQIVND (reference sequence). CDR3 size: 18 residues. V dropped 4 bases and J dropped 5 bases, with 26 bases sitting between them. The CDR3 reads CASSRRGRGREGSETQYF. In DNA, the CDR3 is TGTGCCAGTAGTAGGCGGGGTCGAGGCCGAGAAGGGTCGGAGACCCAGTACTTC.

CDR3 residues: CASSLQEPLNTEAFF. The CDR3 region has the DNA TGCGCCAGCAGTCTTCAGGAGCCTTTGAACACTGAAGCTTTCTTT. The rearrangement uses TRBV23-1 and TRBJ1-1, with D unclear. TRBV23-1 falls under the ORF class, with uncertain function. The CDR3 extends over 15 amino acids. Trimming took off 4 bases at V and 0 bases at J, with 12 bases between the two ends.

The CDR3 sequence is CASGRGLGETQYF. DNA for the CDR3: TGTGCCAGCGGGAGGGGGCTCGGTGAGACCCAGTACTTC. The J gene is TRBJ2-5, the V gene TRBV7-2, with D perhaps assigned TRBD1 or TRBD2 (7 bases each). CDR3 length equals 13 residues. V was shortened by 8 bases and J by 5 bases, with 15 bases between the two germline ends. Looked up from germline, CDR1 is SGHTA and CDR2 is FQGNSA.

The CDR3 DNA reads TGTGCCATCAGTGAAGGGGGAGCGGGAGTGAGGACAGATACGCAGTATTTT. Its translation: CAISEGGAGVRTDTQYF. The chain combines TRBV10-3 with TRBJ2-3, with TRBD2 identical over 8 bases. With V trimmed by 3 bases and J by 3 bases, 11 bases remained unmatched. The CDR3 consists of 17 residues. Looked up from germline, CDR1 is ENHRY and CDR2 is SYGVKD.

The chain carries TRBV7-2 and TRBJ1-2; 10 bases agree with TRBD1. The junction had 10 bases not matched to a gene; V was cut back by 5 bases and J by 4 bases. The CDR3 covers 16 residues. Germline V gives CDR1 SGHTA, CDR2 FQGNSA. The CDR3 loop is CASSTTTGGESYGYTF. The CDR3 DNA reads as TGTGCCAGCAGCACCACGACAGGGGGCGAATCCTATGGCTACACCTTC.

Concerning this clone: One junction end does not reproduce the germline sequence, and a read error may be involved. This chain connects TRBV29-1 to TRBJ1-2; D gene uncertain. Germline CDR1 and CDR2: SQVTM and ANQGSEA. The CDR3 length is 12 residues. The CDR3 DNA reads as TGCAGCGTGGAAGGGCCGAGCTATGGCTACACCTTC. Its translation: CSVEGPSYGYTF.

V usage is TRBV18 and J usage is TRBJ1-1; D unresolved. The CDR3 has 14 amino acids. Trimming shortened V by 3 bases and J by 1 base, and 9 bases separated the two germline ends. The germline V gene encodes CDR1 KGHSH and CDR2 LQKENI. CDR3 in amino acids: CASSPDQTNTEAFF. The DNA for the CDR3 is TGTGCCAGCTCACCGGACCAGACGAACACTGAAGCTTTCTTT. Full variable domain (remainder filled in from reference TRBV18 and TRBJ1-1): NAGVMQNPRHLVRRRGQEARLRCSPMKGHSHVYWYRQLPEEGLKFMVYLQKENIIDESGMPKERFSAEFPKEGPSILRIQQVVRGDSAAYFCASSPDQTNTEAFFGQGTRLTVV.

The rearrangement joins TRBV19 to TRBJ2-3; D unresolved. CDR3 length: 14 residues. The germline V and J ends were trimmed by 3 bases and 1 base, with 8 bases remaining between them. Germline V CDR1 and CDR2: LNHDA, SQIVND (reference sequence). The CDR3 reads CASSMSLRTDTQYF. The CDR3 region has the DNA TGTGCCAGTAGTATGAGCCTACGCACAGATACGCAGTATTTT.

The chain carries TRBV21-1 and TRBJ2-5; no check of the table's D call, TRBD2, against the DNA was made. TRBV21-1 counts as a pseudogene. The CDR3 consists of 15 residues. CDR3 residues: CASSPSGGGQETQYF. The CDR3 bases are TGTGCCAGCAGCCCTAGCGGGGGGGGACAAGAGACCCAGTACTTC.

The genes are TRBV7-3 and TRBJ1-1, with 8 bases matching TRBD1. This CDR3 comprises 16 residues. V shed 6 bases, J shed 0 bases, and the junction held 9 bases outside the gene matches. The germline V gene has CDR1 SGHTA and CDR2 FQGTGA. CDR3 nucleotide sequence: TGTGCCAGCAGTCCAGGGGGCGGAATGATGAACACTGAAGCTTTCTTT. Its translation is CASSPGGGMMNTEAFF. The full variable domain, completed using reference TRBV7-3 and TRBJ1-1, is GAGVSQTPSNKVTEKGKYVELRCDPISGHTALYWYRQSLGQGPEFLIYFQGTGAADDSGLPNDRFFAVRPEGSVSTLKIQRTERGDSAVYLCASSPGGGMMNTEAFFGQGTRLTVV.

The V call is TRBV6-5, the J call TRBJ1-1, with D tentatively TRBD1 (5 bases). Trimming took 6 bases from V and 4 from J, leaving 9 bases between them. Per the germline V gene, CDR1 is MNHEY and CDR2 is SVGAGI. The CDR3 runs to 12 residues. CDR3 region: CASSLGPTEAFF. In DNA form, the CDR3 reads TGTGCCAGCAGCCTGGGACCCACTGAAGCTTTCTTT.

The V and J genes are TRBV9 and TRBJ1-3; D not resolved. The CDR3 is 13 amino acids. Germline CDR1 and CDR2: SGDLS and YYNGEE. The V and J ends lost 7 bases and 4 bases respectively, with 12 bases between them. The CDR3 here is CASQADTGNTIYF. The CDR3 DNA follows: TGTGCCAGCCAGGCGGATACAGGAAACACCATATATTTT.